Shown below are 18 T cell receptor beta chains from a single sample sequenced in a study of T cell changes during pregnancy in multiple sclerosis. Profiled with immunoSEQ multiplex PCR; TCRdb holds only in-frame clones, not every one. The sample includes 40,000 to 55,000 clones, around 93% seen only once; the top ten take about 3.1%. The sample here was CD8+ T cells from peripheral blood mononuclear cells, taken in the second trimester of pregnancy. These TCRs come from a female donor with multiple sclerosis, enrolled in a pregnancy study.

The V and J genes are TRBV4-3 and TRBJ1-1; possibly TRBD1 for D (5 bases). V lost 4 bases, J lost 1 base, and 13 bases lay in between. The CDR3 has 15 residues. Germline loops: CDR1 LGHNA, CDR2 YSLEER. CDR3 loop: CASSPHRSTNTEAFF. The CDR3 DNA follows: TGCGCCAGCAGCCCGCACAGGAGTACGAACACTGAAGCTTTCTTT.

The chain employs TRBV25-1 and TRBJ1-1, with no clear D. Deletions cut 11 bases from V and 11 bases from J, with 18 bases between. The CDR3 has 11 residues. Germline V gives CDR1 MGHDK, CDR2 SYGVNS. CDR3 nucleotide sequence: TGTGCCGCGGGCCCCGCTACAAAGGCTTTCTTT. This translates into CAAGPATKAFF.

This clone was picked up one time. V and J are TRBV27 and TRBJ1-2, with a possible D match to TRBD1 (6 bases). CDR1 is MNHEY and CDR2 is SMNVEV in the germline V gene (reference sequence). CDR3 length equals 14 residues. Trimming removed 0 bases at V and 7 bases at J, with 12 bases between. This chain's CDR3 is CASSLSTGIFGYTF. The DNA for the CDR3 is TGTGCCAGCAGTTTATCCACAGGGATATTTGGCTACACCTTC.

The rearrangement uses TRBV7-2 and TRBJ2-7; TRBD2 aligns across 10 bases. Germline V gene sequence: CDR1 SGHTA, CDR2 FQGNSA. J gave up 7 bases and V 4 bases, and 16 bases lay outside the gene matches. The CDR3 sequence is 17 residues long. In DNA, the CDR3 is TGTGCCAGCAGCTCCCACCGTTGGGCAGCGGGGGGGGTGGAGCAGTACTTC. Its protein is CASSSHRWAAGGVEQYF.

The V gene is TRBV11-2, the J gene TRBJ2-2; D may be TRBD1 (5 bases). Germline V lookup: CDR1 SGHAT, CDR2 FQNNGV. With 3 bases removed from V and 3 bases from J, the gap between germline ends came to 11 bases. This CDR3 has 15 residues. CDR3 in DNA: TGTGCCAGCAGCTTTCAGGGTGGACACACCGGGGAGCTGTTTTTT. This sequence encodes CASSFQGGHTGELFF.

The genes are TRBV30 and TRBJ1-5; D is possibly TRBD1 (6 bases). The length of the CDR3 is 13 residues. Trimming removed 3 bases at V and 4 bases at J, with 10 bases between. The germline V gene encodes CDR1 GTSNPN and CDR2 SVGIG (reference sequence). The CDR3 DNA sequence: TGTGCCTGGAGGGGTACAGGGAATCAGCCCCAGCATTTT. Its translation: CAWRGTGNQPQHF.

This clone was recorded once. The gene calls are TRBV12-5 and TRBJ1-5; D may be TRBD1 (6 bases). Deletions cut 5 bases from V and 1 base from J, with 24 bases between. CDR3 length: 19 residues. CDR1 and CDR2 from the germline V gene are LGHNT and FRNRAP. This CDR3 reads CASGTADGRGRRSNQPQHF. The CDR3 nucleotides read TGTGCTAGTGGTACCGCGGATGGGCGGGGGCGCAGAAGCAATCAGCCCCAGCATTTT.

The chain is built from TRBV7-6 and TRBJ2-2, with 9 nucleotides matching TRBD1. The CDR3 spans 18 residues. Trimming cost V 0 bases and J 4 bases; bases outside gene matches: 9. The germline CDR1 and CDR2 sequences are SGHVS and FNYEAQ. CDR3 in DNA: TGTGCCAGCAGCTTAGCGATGCGGGGACAGGGTGCCACCGGGGAGCTGTTTTTT. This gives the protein CASSLAMRGQGATGELFF.

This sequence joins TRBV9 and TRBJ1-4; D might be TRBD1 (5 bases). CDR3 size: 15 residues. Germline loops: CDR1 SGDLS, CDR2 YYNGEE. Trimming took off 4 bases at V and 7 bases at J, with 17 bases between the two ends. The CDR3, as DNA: TGTGCCAGCAGCCCCCAGGACACTCTTGGTGAAAAACTGTTTTTT. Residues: CASSPQDTLGEKLFF.

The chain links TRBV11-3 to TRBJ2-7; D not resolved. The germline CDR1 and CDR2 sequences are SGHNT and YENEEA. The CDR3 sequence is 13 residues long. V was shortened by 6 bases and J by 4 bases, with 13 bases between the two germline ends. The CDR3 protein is CASRGPYDYEQYF. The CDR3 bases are TGTGCCAGCAGGGGCCCCTACGATTACGAGCAGTACTTC.

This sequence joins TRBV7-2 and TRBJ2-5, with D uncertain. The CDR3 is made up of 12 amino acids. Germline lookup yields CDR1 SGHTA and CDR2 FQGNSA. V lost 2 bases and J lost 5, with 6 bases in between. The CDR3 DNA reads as TGTGCCAGCAGCTTATCTTCGGAGACCCAGTACTTC. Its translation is CASSLSSETQYF.

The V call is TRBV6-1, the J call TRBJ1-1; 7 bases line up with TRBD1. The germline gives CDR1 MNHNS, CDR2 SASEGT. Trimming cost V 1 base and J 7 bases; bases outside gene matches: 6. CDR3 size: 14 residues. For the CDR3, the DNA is TGTGCCAGCAGTGAAGGCCCAGGGGGTTATGAAGCTTTCTTT. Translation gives CASSEGPGGYEAFF.

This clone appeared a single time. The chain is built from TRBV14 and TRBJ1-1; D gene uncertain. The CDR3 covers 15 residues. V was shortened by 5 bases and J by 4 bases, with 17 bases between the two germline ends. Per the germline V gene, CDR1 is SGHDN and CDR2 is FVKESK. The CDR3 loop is CASSKVGLTVTEAFF. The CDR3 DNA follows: TGTGCCAGCAGCAAGGTGGGCCTAACGGTCACTGAAGCTTTCTTT.

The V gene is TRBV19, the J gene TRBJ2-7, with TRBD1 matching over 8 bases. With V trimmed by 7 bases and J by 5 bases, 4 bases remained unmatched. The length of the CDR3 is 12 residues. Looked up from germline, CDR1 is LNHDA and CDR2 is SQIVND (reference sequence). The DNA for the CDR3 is TGTGCCAGTACGGACAGGGTGAACGAGCAGTACTTC. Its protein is CASTDRVNEQYF.

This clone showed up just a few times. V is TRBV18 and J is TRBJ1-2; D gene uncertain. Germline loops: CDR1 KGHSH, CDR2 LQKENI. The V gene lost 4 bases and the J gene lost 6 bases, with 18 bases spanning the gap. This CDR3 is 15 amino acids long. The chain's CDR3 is CASSLEDLSIHGYTF. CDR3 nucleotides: TGTGCCAGCTCACTGGAGGATCTCTCCATTCATGGCTACACCTTC.

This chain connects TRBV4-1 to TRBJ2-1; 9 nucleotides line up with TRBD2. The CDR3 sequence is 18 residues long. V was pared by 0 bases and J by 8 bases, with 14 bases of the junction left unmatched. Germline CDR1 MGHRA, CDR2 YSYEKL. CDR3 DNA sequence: TGCGCCAGCAGCCAAGAAAGTGAGCGGGGGGCTGAGGGGGATGAGCAGTTCTTC. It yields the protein CASSQESERGAEGDEQFF.

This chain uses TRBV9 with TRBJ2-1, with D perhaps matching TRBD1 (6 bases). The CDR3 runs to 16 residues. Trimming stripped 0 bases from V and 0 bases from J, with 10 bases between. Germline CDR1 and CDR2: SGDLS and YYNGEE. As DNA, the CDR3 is TGTGCCAGCAGCGTAGTTGGACAGAACTCCTACAATGAGCAGTTCTTC. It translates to CASSVVGQNSYNEQFF.

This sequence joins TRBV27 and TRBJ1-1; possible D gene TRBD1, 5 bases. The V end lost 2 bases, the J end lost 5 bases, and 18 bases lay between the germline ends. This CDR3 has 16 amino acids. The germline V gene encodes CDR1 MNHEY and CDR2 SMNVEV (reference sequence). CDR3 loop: CASSLLRGRVVTEAFF. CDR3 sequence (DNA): TGTGCCAGCAGTTTACTTAGGGGCAGGGTTGTGACTGAAGCTTTCTTT.